The T cell receptor (beta chain) under discussion was sequenced for a study of blood T cell repertoires in COVID-19 (dated by TCRdb to between 2020 and 2021). Study-level background: Samples covering the acute and convalescent phases of COVID-19 were provided by collaborators in the United States, Italy and Spain. The prospective study material was composed of cDNA or gDNA derived from T cells, B-cell-depleted T cells, or PBMCs. Subjects who had been exposed to COVID-19, were actively infected with it, or had recovered from it provided the deeply sampled blood TCRbeta repertoires that made up the dataset. A freely available public database, intended as a resource for researchers studying the immune response to SARS-CoV-2, is where the repertoires were released. Samples came from the ongoing ImmuneRACE study (first 160 participants) plus 1,254 subjects from 6 global collaborators. Sample metadata almost always included a de-identified subject ID, COVID-19 status, age in years and sex. Where available, HLA class I and class II types were obtained from metadata supplied by the sample provider rather than from assay-based typing. The research as a whole found: How much clinical and demographic metadata was included differed by source and by participant, and the metadata was provided uncurated.

Each collaborating institution followed its own protocols to collect whole blood in K2EDTA tubes. For TCRbeta analysis, collaborator samples were shipped as frozen whole blood, as isolated PBMCs, or as DNA extracted from either sample type. Trimming costs V 2 bases and J 0 bases, and their ends lie 11 bases apart. Counted from cysteine to phenylalanine, this CDR3 has 15 amino acids. Just the 45-base CDR3 DNA is kept, in frame starting at base 1. Per the germline V gene, SGHRS is the CDR1 and YFSETQ is the CDR2. To note about this clone: The antigen it binds to is not known. No base quality information exists; no much larger clone differs at one position.

The immunoSEQ Assay, a bias-controlled multiplex PCR, was used to amplify TCRbeta CDR3 regions from genomic DNA. The study's processing was this. The number of nucleated cells in each sample was estimated from the amplification of reference gene primers within the assay. To quantify the absolute abundance of each unique TCRbeta CDR3 rearrangement, sequence reads were collapsed and filtered. For each sample, productive Simpson clonality was calculated by taking the square root of Simpson's diversity index across productive rearrangements. This immuneACCESS table, as held by TCRdb, lists in-frame sequences with V and J called but not all clones. Of the missing ones, under half trace to an unresolved V gene in checked studies; the others have no known cause. Clone size and the V and J calls come from that table; the DNA yielded D and trimming. This sample gives around 15,000 clones in total; around 91% of them show up just once. Together, the top ten hold about 4.5% of the sample.

The clonotype originates from a man between 60 and 75 years old with active COVID-19. The rearranged chain carries TRBV5-1 and TRBJ1-1; TRBD1 could be the D gene, as 6 bases match. Sequenced input: peripheral blood. The CDR3 corresponds to CASSLYDRLNTEAFF. The nucleotides read TGCGCCAGCAGCTTATACGACAGGCTGAACACTGAAGCTTTCTTT.